This T cell receptor beta chain appears in the sequencing data of a study of beta chain features in type 1 diabetes. Study-level results: People with Type 1 diabetes carried modestly yet significantly shorter TCRB CDR3s in all four CD4+ subsets. Reduced insertions and increased deletions marked VDJ junctions in type 1 diabetes patients.

Germline V gene sequence: CDR1 SEHNR, CDR2 FQNEAQ (reference sequence). The CDR3 sequence is 16 residues long. Trimming left V 4 bases short and J 4 bases short, with 19 bases between. On average, the one heparinised blood draw given by each donor was around 110 mL. Sorting of CD4+ naive, central memory, regulatory and stem cell-like memory cells was performed via CD45RO/CCR7/CD25/CD127/CD95/CD27. The sequenced template was cDNA made from the entire isolated RNA. Here immunoSEQ multiplex PCR was the method, and the copy in TCRdb shows in-frame clones only, minus some. The data show around 100,000 clones, roughly 28% seen once. Remarks on this clone: Its antigen is currently unknown.

The chain couples TRBV7-9 to TRBJ1-2; D is undetermined. The origin of this receptor is a woman aged 18-30 years with type 1 diabetes. The sequencing input was central memory CD4+ T cells from blood. CDR3 DNA sequence: TGTGCCAGCAGCTCTAATCGGACCAAACGGGGCTATGGCTACACCTTC. Its translation is CASSSNRTKRGYGYTF.